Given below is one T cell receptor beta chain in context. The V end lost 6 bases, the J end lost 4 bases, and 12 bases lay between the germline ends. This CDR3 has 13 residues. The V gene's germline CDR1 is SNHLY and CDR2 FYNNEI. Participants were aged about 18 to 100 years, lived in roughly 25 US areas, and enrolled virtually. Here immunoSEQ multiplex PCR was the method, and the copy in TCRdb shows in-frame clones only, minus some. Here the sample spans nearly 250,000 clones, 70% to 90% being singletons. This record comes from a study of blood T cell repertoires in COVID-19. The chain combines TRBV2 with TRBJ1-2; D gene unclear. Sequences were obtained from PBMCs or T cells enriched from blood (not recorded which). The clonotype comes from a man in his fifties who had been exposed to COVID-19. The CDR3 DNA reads TGTGCCAGCAGAGACCCTGGAGGCTATGGCTACACCTTC. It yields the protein CASRDPGGYGYTF.